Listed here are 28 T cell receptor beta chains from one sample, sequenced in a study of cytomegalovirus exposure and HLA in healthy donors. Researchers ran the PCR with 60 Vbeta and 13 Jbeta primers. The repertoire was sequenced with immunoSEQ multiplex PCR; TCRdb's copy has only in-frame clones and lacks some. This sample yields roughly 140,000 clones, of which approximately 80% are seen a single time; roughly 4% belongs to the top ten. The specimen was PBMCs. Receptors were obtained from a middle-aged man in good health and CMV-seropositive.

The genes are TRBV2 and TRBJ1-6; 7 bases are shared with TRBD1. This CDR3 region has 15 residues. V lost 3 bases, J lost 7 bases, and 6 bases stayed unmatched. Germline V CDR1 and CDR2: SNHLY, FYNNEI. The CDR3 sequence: CASSEQDRRNSPLHF. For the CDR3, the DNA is TGTGCCAGCAGTGAGCAGGACAGGAGAAATTCACCCCTCCACTTT.

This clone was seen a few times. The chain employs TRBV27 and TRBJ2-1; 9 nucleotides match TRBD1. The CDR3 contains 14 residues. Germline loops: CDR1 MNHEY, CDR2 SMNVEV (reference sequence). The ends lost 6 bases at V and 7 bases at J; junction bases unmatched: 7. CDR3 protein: CASRTGTGKNEQFF. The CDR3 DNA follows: TGTGCCAGCAGAACCGGGACAGGGAAGAATGAGCAGTTCTTC.

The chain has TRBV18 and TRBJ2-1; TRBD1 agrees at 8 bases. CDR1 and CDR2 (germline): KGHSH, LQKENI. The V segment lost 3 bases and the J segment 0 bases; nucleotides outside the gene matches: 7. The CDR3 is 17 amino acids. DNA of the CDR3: TGTGCCAGCTCACCTTATGCCGGGACAGGCTCCTACAATGAGCAGTTCTTC. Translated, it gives CASSPYAGTGSYNEQFF.

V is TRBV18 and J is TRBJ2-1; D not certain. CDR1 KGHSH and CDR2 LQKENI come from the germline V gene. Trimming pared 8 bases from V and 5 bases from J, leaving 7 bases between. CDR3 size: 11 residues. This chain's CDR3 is CASEHNNEQFF. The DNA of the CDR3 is TGTGCCAGCGAACACAACAATGAGCAGTTCTTC.

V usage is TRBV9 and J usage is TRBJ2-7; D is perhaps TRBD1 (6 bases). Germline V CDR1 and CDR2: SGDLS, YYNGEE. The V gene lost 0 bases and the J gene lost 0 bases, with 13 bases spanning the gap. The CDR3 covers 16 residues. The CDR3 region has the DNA TGTGCCAGCAGCGTAGGCCCTGGGGACACCTCCTACGAGCAGTACTTC. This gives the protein CASSVGPGDTSYEQYF.

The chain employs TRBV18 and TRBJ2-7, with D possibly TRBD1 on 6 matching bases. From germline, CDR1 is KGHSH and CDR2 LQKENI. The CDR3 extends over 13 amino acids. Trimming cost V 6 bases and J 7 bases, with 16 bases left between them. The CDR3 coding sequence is TGTGCCAGCTCCGGGACAACGACTTCGGAGCAGTACTTC. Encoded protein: CASSGTTTSEQYF.

The CDR3: CASSQDGGQGATEQFF. The DNA for the CDR3 is TGCGCCAGCAGCCAAGACGGGGGACAGGGGGCGACTGAGCAGTTCTTC. The genes are TRBV4-3 and TRBJ2-1; 12 bases map to TRBD1. CDR3 size: 16 residues. Germline V lookup: CDR1 LGHNA, CDR2 YSLEER. Trimming removed 0 bases from V and 9 bases from J; junction bases left unmatched: 6.

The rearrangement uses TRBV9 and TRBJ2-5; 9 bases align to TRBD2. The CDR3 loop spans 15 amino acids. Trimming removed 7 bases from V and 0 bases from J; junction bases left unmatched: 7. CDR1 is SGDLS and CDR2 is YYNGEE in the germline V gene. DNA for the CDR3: TGTGCCAGCGCCCTCGCGGGGGGGTACCAAGAGACCCAGTACTTC. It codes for CASALAGGYQETQYF.

CDR3 residues: CASSPGPTDTQYF. The CDR3 DNA reads TGTGCCAGCTCACCGGGGCCTACAGATACGCAGTATTTT. The genes are TRBV18 and TRBJ2-3, with D possibly being TRBD1 (5 bases). Trimming cost V 3 bases and J 3 bases, with 7 bases left between them. There are 13 residues in the CDR3. The germline gives CDR1 KGHSH, CDR2 LQKENI.

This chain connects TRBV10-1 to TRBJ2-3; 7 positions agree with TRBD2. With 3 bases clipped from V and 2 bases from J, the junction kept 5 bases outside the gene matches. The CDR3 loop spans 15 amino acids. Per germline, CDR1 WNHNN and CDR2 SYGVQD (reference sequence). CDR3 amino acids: CASSDRAGPTDTQYF. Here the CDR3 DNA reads TGCGCCAGCAGTGACAGAGCGGGACCCACAGATACGCAGTATTTT.

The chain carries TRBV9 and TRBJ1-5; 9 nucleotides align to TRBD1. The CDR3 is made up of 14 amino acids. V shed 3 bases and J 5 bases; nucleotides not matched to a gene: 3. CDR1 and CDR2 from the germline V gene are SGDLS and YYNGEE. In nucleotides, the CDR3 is TGTGCCAGCAGCGCGGGACAGGGCTATCAGCCCCAGCATTTT. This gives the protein CASSAGQGYQPQHF. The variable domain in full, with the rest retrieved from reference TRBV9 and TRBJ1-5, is DSGVTQTPKHLITATGQRVTLRCSPRSGDLSVYWYQQSLDQGLQFLIQYYNGEERAKGNILERFSAQQFPDLHSELNLSSLELGDSALYFCASSAGQGYQPQHFGDGTRLSIL.

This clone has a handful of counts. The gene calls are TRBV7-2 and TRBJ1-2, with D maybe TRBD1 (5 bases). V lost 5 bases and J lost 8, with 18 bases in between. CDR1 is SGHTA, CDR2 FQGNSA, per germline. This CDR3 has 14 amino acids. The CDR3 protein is CASSAAGLIGGYTF. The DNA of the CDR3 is TGTGCCAGCAGCGCGGCGGGACTTATCGGGGGCTACACCTTC.

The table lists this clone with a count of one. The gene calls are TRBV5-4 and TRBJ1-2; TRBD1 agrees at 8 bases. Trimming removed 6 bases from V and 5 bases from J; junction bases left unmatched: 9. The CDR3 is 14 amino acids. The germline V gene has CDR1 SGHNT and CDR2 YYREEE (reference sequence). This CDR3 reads CASTGTGAGYGYTF. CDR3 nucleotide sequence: TGTGCCAGCACCGGGACAGGCGCCGGGTATGGCTACACCTTC.

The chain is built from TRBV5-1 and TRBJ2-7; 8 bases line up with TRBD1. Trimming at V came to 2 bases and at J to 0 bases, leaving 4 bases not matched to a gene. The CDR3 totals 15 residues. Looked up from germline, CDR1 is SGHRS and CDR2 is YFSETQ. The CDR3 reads CASSFTTGASYEQYF. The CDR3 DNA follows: TGCGCCAGCAGCTTTACGACAGGGGCCTCCTACGAGCAGTACTTC.

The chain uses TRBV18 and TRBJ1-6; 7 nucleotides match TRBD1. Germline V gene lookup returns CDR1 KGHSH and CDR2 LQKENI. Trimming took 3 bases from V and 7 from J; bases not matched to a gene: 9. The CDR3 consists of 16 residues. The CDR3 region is CASSPSLRDSNSPLHF. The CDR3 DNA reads TGTGCCAGCTCACCTTCCCTCCGGGACAGCAATTCACCCCTCCACTTT. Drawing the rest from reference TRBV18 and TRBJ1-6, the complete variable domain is NAGVMQNPRHLVRRRGQEARLRCSPMKGHSHVYWYRQLPEEGLKFMVYLQKENIIDESGMPKERFSAEFPKEGPSILRIQQVVRGDSAAYFCASSPSLRDSNSPLHFGNGTRLTVT.

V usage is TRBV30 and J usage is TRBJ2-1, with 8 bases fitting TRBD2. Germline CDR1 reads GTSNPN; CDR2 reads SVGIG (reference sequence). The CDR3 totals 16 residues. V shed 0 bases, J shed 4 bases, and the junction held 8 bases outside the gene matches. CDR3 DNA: TGTGCCTGGAGTGTAGGGCGGACTAGCAGTTACAATGAGCAGTTCTTC. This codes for CAWSVGRTSSYNEQFF.

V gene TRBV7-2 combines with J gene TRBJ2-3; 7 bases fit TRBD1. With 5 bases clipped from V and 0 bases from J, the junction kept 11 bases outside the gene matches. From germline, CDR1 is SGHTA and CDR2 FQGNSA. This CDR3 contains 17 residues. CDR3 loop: CASSAPGQRPSTDTQYF. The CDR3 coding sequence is TGTGCCAGCAGCGCGCCGGGACAGCGGCCTAGCACAGATACGCAGTATTTT.

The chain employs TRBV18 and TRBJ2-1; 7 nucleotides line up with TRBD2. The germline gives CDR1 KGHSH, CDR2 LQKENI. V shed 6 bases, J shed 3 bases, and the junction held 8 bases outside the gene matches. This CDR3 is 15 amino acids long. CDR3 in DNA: TGTGCCAGCTCTATTTCTAGCGGTTACTACAATGAGCAGTTCTTC. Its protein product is CASSISSGYYNEQFF.

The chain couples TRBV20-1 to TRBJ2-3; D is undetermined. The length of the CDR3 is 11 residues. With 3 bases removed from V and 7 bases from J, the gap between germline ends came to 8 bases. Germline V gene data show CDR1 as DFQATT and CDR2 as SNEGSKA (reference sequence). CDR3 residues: CSASGSNTQYF. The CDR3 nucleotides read TGCAGTGCTAGTGGTTCTAATACGCAGTATTTT.

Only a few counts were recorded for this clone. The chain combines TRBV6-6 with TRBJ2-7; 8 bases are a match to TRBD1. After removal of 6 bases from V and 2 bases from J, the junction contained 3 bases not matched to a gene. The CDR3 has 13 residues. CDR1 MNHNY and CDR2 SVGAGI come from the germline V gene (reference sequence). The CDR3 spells CASSQQGAYEQYF. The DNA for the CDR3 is TGTGCCAGCAGCCAACAGGGGGCCTACGAGCAGTACTTC.

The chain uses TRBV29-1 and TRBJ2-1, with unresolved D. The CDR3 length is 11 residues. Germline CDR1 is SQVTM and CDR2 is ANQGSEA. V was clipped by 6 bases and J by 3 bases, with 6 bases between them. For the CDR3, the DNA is TGCAGCGTAGAATACTACAATGAGCAGTTCTTC. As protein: CSVEYYNEQFF.

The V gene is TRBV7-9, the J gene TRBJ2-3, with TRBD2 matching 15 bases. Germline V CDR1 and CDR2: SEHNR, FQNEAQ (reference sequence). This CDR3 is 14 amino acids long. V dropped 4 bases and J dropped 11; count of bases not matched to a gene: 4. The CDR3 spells CASSSGLAGGKQYF. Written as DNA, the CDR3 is TGTGCCAGCAGCTCGGGACTAGCGGGAGGAAAGCAGTATTTT.

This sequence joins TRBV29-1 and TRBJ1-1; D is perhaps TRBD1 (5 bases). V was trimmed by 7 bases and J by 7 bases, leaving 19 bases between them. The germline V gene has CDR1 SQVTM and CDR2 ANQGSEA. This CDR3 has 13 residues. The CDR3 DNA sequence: TGCAGCGCGCGCTCCCCGGGGGACGGTGAAGCTTTCTTT. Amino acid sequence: CSARSPGDGEAFF. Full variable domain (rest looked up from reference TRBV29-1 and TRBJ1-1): SAVISQKPSRDICQRGTSLTIQCQVDSQVTMMFWYRQQPGQSLTLIATANQGSEATYESGFVIDKFPISRPNLTFSTLTVSNMSPEDSSIYLCSARSPGDGEAFFGQGTRLTVV.

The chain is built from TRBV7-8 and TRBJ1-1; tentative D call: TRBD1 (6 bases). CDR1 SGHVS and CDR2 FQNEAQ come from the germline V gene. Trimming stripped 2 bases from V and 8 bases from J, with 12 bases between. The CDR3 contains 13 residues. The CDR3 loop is CASSLRSGVEAFF. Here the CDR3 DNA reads TGTGCCAGCAGCTTAAGGTCAGGGGTGGAAGCTTTCTTT.

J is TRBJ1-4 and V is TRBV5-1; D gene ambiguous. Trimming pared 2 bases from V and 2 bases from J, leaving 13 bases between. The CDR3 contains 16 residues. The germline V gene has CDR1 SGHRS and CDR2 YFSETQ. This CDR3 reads CASSFAWGATNEKLFF. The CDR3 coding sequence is TGCGCCAGCAGCTTTGCATGGGGAGCGACTAATGAAAAACTGTTTTTT. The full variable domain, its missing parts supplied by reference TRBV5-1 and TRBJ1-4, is KAGVTQTPRYLIKTRGQQVTLSCSPISGHRSVSWYQQTPGQGLQFLFEYFSETQRNKGNFPGRFSGRQFSNSRSEMNVSTLELGDSALYLCASSFAWGATNEKLFFGSGTQLSVL.

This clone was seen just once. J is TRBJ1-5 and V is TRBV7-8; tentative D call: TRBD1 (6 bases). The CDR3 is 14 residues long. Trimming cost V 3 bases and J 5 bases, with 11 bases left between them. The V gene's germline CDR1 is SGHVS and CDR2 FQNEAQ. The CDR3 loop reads CASSFEYRDQPQHF. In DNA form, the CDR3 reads TGTGCCAGCAGCTTCGAGTACAGGGATCAGCCCCAGCATTTT.

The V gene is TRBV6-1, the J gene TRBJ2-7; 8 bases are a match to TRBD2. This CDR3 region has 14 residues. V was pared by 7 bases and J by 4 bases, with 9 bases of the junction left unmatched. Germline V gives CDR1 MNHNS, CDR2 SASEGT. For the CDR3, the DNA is TGTGCCAGCAACTCACCGGGACTAGAGTACGAGCAGTACTTC. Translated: CASNSPGLEYEQYF.

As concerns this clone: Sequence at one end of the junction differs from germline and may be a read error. CDR3 loop: CAGSNQKGVLSYAEAFF. In DNA form, the CDR3 reads TGTGCCGGTAGTAACCAGAAGGGGGTGCTTTCGTACGCTGAAGCTTTCTTT. The chain couples TRBV19 to TRBJ1-1; perhaps TRBD1 as D (6 bases). Germline assignment: CDR1 LNHDA and CDR2 SQIVND (reference sequence). The CDR3 is made up of 17 amino acids.